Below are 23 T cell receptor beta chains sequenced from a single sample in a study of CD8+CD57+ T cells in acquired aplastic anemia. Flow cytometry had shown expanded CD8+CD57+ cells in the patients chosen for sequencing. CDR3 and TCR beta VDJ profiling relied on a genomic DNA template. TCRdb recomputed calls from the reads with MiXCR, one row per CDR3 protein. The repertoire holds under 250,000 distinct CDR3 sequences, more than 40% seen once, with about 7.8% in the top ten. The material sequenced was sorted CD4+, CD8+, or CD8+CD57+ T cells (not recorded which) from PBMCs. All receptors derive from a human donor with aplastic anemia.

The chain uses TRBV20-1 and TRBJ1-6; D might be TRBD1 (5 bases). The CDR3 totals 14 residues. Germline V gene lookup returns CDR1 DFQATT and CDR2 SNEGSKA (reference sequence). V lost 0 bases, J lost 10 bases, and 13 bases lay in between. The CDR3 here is CSARDQGRVSPLHF. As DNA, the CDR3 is TGCAGTGCTAGAGATCAGGGCAGGGTCTCACCCCTCCACTTT.

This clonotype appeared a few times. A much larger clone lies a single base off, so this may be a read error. In nucleotides, the CDR3 is TGTGCCCGCAGCGGGGGACAGGGAGGCCAGCCCCAGCATTTT. Translating gives CARSGGQGGQPQHF. The chain combines TRBV9 with TRBJ1-5; 9 bases align to TRBD1. Germline V gene sequence: CDR1 SGDLS, CDR2 YYNGEE. The length of the CDR3 is 14 residues.

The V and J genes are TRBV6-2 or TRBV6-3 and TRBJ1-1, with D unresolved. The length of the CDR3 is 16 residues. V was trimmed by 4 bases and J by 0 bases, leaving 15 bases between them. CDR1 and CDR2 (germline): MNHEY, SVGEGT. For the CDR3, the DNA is TGTGCCAGCAGTTTGAGATTTGGGCGAATGAACACTGAAGCTTTCTTT. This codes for CASSLRFGRMNTEAFF.

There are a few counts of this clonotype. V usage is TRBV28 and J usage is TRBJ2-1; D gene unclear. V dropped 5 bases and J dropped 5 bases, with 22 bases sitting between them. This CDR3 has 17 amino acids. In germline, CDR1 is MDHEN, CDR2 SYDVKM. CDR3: CASSKRTYRVPNNEQFF. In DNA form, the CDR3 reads TGTGCCAGCAGTAAGCGAACATACCGGGTCCCAAACAATGAGCAGTTCTTC.

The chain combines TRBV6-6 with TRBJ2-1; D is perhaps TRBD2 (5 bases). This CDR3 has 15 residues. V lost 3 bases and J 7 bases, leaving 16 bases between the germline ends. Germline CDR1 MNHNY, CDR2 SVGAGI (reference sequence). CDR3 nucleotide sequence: TGTGCCAGCAGTTATAATAGCGAAGAGGGAAATGAGCAGTTCTTC. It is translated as CASSYNSEEGNEQFF.

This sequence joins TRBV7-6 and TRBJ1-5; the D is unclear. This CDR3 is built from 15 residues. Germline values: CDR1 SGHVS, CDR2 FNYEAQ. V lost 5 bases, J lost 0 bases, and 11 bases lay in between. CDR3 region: CASSPLRSSNQPQHF. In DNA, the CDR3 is TGTGCCAGCAGCCCCCTTAGGAGTAGCAATCAGCCCCAGCATTTT.

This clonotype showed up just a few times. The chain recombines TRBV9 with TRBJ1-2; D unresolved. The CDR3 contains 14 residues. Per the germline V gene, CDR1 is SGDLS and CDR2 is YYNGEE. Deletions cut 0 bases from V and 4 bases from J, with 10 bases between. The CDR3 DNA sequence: TGTGCCAGCAGCGTAGCTGAAGGAGGCTATGGCTACACCTTC. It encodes CASSVAEGGYGYTF.

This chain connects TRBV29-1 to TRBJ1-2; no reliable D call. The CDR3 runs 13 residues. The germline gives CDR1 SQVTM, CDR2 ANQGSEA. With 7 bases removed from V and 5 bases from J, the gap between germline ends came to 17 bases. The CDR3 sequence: CSASLGHYYGYTF. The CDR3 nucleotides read TGCAGCGCTAGCCTCGGCCACTATTATGGCTACACCTTC.

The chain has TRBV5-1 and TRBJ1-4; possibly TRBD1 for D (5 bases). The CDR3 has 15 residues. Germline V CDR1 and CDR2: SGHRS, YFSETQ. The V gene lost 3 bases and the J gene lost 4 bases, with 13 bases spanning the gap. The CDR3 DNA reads TGCGCCAGCAGCTCCCATGGACAATTTAATGAAAAACTGTTTTTT. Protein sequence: CASSSHGQFNEKLFF.

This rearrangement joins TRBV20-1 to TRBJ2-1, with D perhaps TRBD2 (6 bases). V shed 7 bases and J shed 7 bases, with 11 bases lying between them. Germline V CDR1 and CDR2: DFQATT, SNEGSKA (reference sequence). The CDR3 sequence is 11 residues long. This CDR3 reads CSGGTSNEQFF. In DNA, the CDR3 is TGCAGTGGGGGGACTTCGAATGAGCAGTTCTTC.

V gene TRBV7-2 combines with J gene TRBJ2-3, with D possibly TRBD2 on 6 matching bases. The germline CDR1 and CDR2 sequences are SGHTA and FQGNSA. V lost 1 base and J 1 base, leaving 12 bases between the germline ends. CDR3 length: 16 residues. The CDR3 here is CASSLVGGIGTDTQYF. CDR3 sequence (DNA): TGTGCCAGCAGCTTAGTAGGAGGGATAGGCACAGATACGCAGTATTTT.

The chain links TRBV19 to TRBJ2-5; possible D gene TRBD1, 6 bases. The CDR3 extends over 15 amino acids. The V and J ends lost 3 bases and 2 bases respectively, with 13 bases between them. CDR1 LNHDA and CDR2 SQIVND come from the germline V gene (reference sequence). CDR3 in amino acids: CASSINRVTQETQYF. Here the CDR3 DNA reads TGTGCCAGTAGTATCAACAGGGTAACACAAGAGACCCAGTACTTC.

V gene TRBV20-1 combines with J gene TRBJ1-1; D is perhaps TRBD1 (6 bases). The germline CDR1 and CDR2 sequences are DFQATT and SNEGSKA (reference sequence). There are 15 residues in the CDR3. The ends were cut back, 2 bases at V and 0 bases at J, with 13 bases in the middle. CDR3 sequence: CSARRPGQLNTEAFF. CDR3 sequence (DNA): TGCAGTGCTAGACGACCCGGACAGCTGAACACTGAAGCTTTCTTT.

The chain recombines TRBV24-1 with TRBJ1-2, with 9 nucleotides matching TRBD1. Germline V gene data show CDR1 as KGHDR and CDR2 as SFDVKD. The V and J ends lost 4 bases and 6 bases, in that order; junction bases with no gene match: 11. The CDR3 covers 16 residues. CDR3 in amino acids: CATSDHQQGAIDGYTF. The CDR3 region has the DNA TGTGCCACCAGTGACCACCAACAGGGGGCTATTGATGGCTACACCTTC.

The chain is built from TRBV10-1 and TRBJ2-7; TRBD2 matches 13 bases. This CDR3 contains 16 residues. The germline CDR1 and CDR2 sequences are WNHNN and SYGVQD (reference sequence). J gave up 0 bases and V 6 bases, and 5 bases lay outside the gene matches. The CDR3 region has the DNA TGCGCCAGCAGGCTAGGGACTAGCGGGAACTCCTACGAGCAGTACTTC. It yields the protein CASRLGTSGNSYEQYF.

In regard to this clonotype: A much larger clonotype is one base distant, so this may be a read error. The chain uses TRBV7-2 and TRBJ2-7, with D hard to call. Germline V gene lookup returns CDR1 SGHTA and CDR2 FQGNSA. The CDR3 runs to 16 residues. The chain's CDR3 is CASSPGLGEHSCEQYF. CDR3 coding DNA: TGTGCCAGCAGCCCAGGTCTTGGTGAACACTCCTGCGAGCAGTACTTC. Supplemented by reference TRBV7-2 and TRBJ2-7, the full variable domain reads GAGVSQSPSNKVTEKGKDVELRCDPISGHTALYWYRQSLGQGLEFLIYFQGNSAPDKSGLPSDRFSAERTGGSVSTLTIQRTQQEDSAVYLCASSPGLGEHSCEQYFGPGTRLTVT.

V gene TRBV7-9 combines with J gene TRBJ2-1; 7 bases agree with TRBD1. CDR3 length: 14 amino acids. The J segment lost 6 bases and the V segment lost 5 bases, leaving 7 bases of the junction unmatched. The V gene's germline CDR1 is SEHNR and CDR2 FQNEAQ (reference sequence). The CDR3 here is CASSGPGGSNEQFF. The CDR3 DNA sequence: TGTGCCAGCAGCGGCCCAGGGGGTAGCAATGAGCAGTTCTTC.

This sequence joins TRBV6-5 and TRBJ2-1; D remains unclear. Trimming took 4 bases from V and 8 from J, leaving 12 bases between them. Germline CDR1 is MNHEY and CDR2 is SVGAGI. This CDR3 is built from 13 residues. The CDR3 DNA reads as TGTGCCAGCAGTTTTAATCTCGCGCATGAGCAGTTCTTC. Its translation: CASSFNLAHEQFF.

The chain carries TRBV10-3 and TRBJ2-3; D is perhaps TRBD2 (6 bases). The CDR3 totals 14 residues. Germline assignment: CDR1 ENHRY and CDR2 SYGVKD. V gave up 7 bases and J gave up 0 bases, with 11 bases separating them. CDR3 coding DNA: TGTGCCATCACCACTAGCCCCAGCACAGATACGCAGTATTTT. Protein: CAITTSPSTDTQYF.

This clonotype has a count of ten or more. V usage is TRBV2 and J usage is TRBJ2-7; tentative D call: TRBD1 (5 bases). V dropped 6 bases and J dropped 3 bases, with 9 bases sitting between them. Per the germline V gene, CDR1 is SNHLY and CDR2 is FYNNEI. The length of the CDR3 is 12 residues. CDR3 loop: CASRGDGYEQYF. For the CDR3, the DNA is TGTGCCAGCAGAGGGGATGGCTACGAGCAGTACTTC. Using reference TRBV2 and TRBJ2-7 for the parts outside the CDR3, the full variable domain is EPEVTQTPSHQVTQMGQEVILRCVPISNHLYFYWYRQILGQKVEFLVSFYNNEISEKSEIFDDQFSVERPDGSNFTLKIRSTKLEDSAMYFCASRGDGYEQYFGPGTRLTVT.

The CDR3 coding sequence is TGTGCCAGCAGCCCACAGGGATGGAATCAGCCCCAGCATTTT. Its translation is CASSPQGWNQPQHF. The rearrangement uses TRBV4-2 and TRBJ1-5, with D perhaps matching TRBD1 (6 bases). CDR1 LGHNA and CDR2 YNFKEQ come from the germline V gene. Between the trimmed V and J ends, which lost 4 bases and 4 bases, there was a span of 11 bases. The CDR3 totals 14 residues.

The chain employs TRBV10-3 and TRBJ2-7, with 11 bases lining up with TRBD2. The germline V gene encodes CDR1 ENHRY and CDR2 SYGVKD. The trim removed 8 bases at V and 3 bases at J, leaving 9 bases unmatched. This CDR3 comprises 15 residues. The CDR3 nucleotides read TGTGCCATCCGGCTAGCGGGAGGACCGTACTACGAGCAGTACTTC. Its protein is CAIRLAGGPYYEQYF.

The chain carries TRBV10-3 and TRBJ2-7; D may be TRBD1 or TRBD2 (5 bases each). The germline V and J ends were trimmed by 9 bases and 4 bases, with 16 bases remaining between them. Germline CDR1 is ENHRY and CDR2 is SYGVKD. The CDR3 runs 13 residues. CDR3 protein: CAISMGVSYEQYF. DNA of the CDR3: TGTGCCATTTCGATGGGGGTCTCATACGAGCAGTACTTC.